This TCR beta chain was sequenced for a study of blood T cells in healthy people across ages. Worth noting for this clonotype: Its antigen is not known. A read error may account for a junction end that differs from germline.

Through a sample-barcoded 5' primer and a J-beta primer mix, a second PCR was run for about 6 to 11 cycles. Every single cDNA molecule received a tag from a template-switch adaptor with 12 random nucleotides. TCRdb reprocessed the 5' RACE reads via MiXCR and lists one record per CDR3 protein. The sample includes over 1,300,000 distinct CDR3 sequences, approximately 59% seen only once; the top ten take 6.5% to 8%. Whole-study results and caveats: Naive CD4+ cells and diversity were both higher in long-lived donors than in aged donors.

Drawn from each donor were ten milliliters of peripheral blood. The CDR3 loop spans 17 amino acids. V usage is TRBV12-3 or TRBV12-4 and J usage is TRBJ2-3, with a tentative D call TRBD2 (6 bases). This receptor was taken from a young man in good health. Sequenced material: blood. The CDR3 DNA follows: TGTGCCAGCAGTTTAGTTGTGCGGGGAACAGTTACAGATGCGCAGTATTTT. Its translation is CASSLVVRGTVTDAQYF.